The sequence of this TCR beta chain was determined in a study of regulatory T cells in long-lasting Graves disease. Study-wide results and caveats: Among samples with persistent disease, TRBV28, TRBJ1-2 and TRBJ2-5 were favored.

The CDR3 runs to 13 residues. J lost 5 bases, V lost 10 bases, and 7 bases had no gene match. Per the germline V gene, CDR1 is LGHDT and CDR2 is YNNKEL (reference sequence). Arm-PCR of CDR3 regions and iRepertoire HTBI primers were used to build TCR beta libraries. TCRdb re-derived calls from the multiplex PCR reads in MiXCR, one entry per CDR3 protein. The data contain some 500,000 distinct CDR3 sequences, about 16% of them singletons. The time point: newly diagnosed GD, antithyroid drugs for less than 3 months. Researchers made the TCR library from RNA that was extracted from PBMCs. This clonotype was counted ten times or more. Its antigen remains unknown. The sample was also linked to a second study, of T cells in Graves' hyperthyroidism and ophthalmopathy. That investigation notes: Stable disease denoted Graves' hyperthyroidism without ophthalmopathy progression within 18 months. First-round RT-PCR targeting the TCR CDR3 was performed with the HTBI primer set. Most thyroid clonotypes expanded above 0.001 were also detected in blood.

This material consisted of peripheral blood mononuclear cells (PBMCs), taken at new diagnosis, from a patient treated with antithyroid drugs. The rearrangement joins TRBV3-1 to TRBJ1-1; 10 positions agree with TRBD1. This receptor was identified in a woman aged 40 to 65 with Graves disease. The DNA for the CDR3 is TGTGCCACTAATCCGGGACAGGGGACTGAAGCTTTCTTT. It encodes CATNPGQGTEAFF.